The 9 T cell receptor beta chains in this list originate from one sample, sequenced in a study of OX40 agonist ivuxolimab in advanced cancers. The protocol used for the library was the immunoSEQ multiplex PCR assay. TCRdb re-hosts the immuneACCESS table, in-frame sequences only. Its copies lack some clones; in the studies checked, an unresolved V gene accounts for under half of them, and the cause for the rest is not known. Recorded for this sample are 60,000 to 85,000 clones; about nine tenths of them occurred a single time. The ten largest account for about 8.6% of the sample. Sequencing was performed on CD4+ or CD8+ T cells sorted from blood, taken in a trial of the OX40 agonist ivuxolimab. The source of these receptors is an adult with an advanced solid tumor such as melanoma, head and neck, liver or kidney cancer.

Remarks on this clone: Other nucleotide sequences in the sample specify the same CDR3. The rearrangement uses TRBV27 and TRBJ2-7; D gene ambiguous. CDR3 length equals 11 residues. The V and J ends lost 6 bases and 5 bases respectively, with 8 bases between them. Germline V gene data show CDR1 as MNHEY and CDR2 as SMNVEV (reference sequence). CDR3 amino acids: CASSLGNEQYF. DNA for the CDR3: TGTGCCAGCAGCTTGGGGAACGAGCAGTACTTC.

This chain joins TRBV9 and TRBJ1-1; TRBD1 agrees at 7 bases. CDR1 SGDLS and CDR2 YYNGEE come from the germline V gene. The CDR3 has 13 residues. The CDR3 coding sequence is TGTGGTAGTGGGGAGGGGGCGAGCACTGAAGCTTTCTTT. Its protein product is CGSGEGASTEAFF.

V and J are TRBV15 and TRBJ2-3; 8 positions agree with TRBD2. From germline, CDR1 is LNHNV and CDR2 YYDKDF (reference sequence). The CDR3 has 18 residues. With V trimmed by 1 base and J by 0 bases, 9 bases remained unmatched. CDR3 region: CATSRVQRGSSSTDTQYF. The DNA of the CDR3 is TGTGCCACCAGCAGAGTACAGCGGGGGTCCTCTAGCACAGATACGCAGTATTTT.

The CDR3 here is CASSVGGGTTYEQYF. The CDR3 DNA sequence: TGTGCCAGCAGCGTAGGGGGCGGGACCACCTACGAGCAGTACTTC. The V call is TRBV9, the J call TRBJ2-7, with D possibly TRBD2 on 6 matching bases. Germline V CDR1 and CDR2: SGDLS, YYNGEE. This CDR3 comprises 15 residues. V was trimmed by 0 bases and J by 2 bases, leaving 12 bases between them.

The gene calls are TRBV5-8 and TRBJ2-1; maybe TRBD1 (6 bases). CDR3 length equals 15 residues. The V gene's germline CDR1 is SGHTS and CDR2 YDEGEE. Deletions cut 3 bases from V and 8 bases from J, with 18 bases between. This chain's CDR3 is CASSSDSWMMDEQFF. For the CDR3, the DNA is TGTGCCAGCAGCTCGGACAGTTGGATGATGGATGAGCAGTTCTTC.

The gene calls are TRBV2 and TRBJ2-5, with D possibly TRBD2 on 6 matching bases. Germline CDR1 reads SNHLY; CDR2 reads FYNNEI. The CDR3 is made up of 16 amino acids. Trimming removed 7 bases from V and 2 bases from J, with 20 bases in between. CDR3 loop: CASTAGSGDRQETQYF. CDR3 bases: TGTGCCAGCACCGCCGGGAGCGGCGACCGTCAAGAGACCCAGTACTTC.

This chain links TRBV4-1 with TRBJ1-2; no clear D gene. The CDR3 contains 14 residues. CDR1 is MGHRA and CDR2 is YSYEKL in the germline V gene. Trimming stripped 1 base from V and 1 base from J, with 7 bases between. This CDR3 reads CASSQGEGNYGYTF. The CDR3 region has the DNA TGCGCCAGCAGCCAAGGGGAGGGTAACTATGGCTACACCTTC.

The V and J genes are TRBV2 and TRBJ1-1; D is unclear. Trimming pared 8 bases from V and 0 bases from J, leaving 13 bases between. Germline CDR1 reads SNHLY; CDR2 reads FYNNEI. The CDR3 length is 14 residues. The CDR3 nucleotides are TGTGCCAGCTCTATGAGTCCGATGAACACTGAAGCTTTCTTT. Residues: CASSMSPMNTEAFF.

This clone came up once. The J gene is TRBJ1-1, the V gene TRBV25-1; perhaps TRBD1 as D (5 bases). The CDR3 loop spans 15 amino acids. From germline, CDR1 is MGHDK and CDR2 SYGVNS. The V and J ends lost 4 bases and 1 base respectively, with 13 bases between them. The CDR3 bases are TGTGCCAGCAGTGGGGGACTTTATCGGAACACTGAAGCTTTCTTT. Protein sequence: CASSGGLYRNTEAFF.